The 28 T cell receptor beta chains presented below share a single source sample, sequenced in a study of blood T cell repertoires in COVID-19. Clones were sequenced by immunoSEQ multiplex PCR, and TCRdb holds only the in-frame ones, with some missing. The repertoire holds 300,000 to 350,000 clones, around 89% seen once, with around 4.5% in the top ten. The sample consisted of PBMCs or T cells enriched from blood (not recorded which). The receptors here all came from a woman aged 18-29 years with acute COVID-19.

This chain uses TRBV19 with TRBJ1-5, with D possibly matching TRBD1 (5 bases). CDR3 length: 14 amino acids. The germline CDR1 and CDR2 sequences are LNHDA and SQIVND (reference sequence). Trimming took 3 bases from V and 9 from J, leaving 15 bases between them. For the CDR3, the DNA is TGTGCCAGTAGTATCGCGGGACTAACGGCGCCCCAGCATTTT. Translating gives CASSIAGLTAPQHF.

The rearrangement links TRBV19 to TRBJ2-7; TRBD2 aligns across 11 bases. The CDR3 is 15 residues long. With 6 bases clipped from V and 2 bases from J, the junction kept 6 bases outside the gene matches. CDR1 is LNHDA, CDR2 SQIVND, per germline (reference sequence). As DNA, the CDR3 is TGTGCCAGTAGATGGACTAGCGGGTCTACCTACGAGCAGTACTTC. As protein: CASRWTSGSTYEQYF.

The chain carries TRBV14 and TRBJ1-2; perhaps TRBD1 as D (6 bases). The germline CDR1 and CDR2 sequences are SGHDN and FVKESK. Trimming stripped 1 base from V and 3 bases from J, with 9 bases between. This CDR3 has 14 residues. The DNA for the CDR3 is TGTGCCAGCAGCCAAGGCAGGGGAGACTATGGCTACACCTTC. Encoded protein: CASSQGRGDYGYTF.

The rearrangement joins TRBV5-1 to TRBJ1-1; D remains unclear. CDR1 is SGHRS and CDR2 is YFSETQ in the germline V gene. Trimming removed 2 bases at V and 2 bases at J, with 10 bases between. CDR3 size: 14 residues. CDR3 region: CASSFGPSNTEAFF. The CDR3 DNA sequence: TGCGCCAGCAGCTTTGGGCCCAGTAACACTGAAGCTTTCTTT.

This chain connects TRBV10-3 to TRBJ2-1, with 8 bases matching TRBD2. After removal of 7 bases from V and 2 bases from J, the junction contained 7 bases not matched to a gene. The CDR3 has 15 residues. From germline, CDR1 is ENHRY and CDR2 SYGVKD. The CDR3 coding sequence is TGTGCCATCAAGAGTAATAGCGGGACCTACAATGAGCAGTTCTTC. Amino acids: CAIKSNSGTYNEQFF.

The rearrangement joins TRBV7-9 to TRBJ1-1; TRBD1 matches 7 bases. CDR1 is SEHNR, CDR2 FQNEAQ, per germline (reference sequence). V shed 7 bases, J shed 4 bases, and the junction held 6 bases outside the gene matches. There are 13 residues in the CDR3. CDR3 loop: CASILRDSTEAFF. The CDR3, as DNA: TGTGCCAGCATCCTTAGGGACAGCACTGAAGCTTTCTTT. Complete variable domain (other parts from reference TRBV7-9 and TRBJ1-1): DTGVSQNPRHKITKRGQNVTFRCDPISEHNRLYWYRQTLGQGPEFLTYFQNEAQLEKSRLLSDRFSAERPKGSFSTLEIQRTEQGDSAMYLCASILRDSTEAFFGQGTRLTVV.

This sequence joins TRBV21-1 and TRBJ2-1; the DNA was not used to check the table's D call, TRBD1. TRBV21-1 is deemed a pseudogene. The CDR3 totals 14 residues. In DNA form, the CDR3 reads TGTGCCAGCAGCAAAAGGAGGACAGGGGATGGGCAGTTCTTC. Translation gives CASSKRRTGDGQFF.

This clone has a single count. This chain links TRBV6-5 with TRBJ2-2; 13 bases line up with TRBD2. Looked up from germline, CDR1 is MNHEY and CDR2 is SVGAGI. The V segment lost 5 bases and the J segment 9 bases; nucleotides outside the gene matches: 3. The length of the CDR3 is 14 residues. The CDR3 DNA reads TGTGCCAGCAGTCGACTAGCGGGAGGTTGGGAGCTGTTTTTT. Its protein product is CASSRLAGGWELFF.

The chain has TRBV18 and TRBJ2-7; weak D call: TRBD2 (5 bases). This CDR3 has 14 residues. V gave up 3 bases and J gave up 1 base, with 10 bases separating them. Germline V gene sequence: CDR1 KGHSH, CDR2 LQKENI. The CDR3 loop reads CASSPNPGSYEQYF. Here the CDR3 DNA reads TGTGCCAGCTCACCCAATCCGGGGTCCTACGAGCAGTACTTC.

The DNA of the CDR3 is TGTGCCAGCAGTTCTAGCGGGAGATCATTCGATGAGCAGTTCTTC. Encoded protein: CASSSSGRSFDEQFF. This chain connects TRBV28 to TRBJ2-1; 10 bases agree with TRBD2. J lost 8 bases, V lost 4 bases, and 8 bases had no gene match. The CDR3 has 15 amino acids. Germline V gene lookup returns CDR1 MDHEN and CDR2 SYDVKM.

V gene TRBV25-1 combines with J gene TRBJ2-3, with D perhaps TRBD1 (6 bases). From germline, CDR1 is MGHDK and CDR2 SYGVNS. This CDR3 has 15 amino acids. Trimming pared 0 bases from V and 0 bases from J, leaving 7 bases between. CDR3 DNA: TGTGCCAGCAGTGAATATACAGGGAGCACAGATACGCAGTATTTT. Its translation: CASSEYTGSTDTQYF.

The chain employs TRBV28 and TRBJ2-1; 12 bases agree with TRBD1. The germline V gene has CDR1 MDHEN and CDR2 SYDVKM. J was trimmed by 10 bases and V by 5 bases; bases with no gene match: 12. There are 16 residues in the CDR3. CDR3 sequence: CASSRPPGQGATEQFF. CDR3 nucleotide sequence: TGTGCCAGCAGTCGCCCTCCGGGACAGGGGGCCACAGAGCAGTTCTTC.

This clone was picked up a small number of times. The chain combines TRBV19 with TRBJ1-2, with D possibly being TRBD1 (5 bases). This CDR3 has 14 residues. Germline V gene lookup returns CDR1 LNHDA and CDR2 SQIVND (reference sequence). Trimming pared 3 bases from V and 4 bases from J, leaving 12 bases between. CDR3: CASSMQRGGYGYTF. The DNA for the CDR3 is TGTGCCAGTAGTATGCAGAGGGGAGGCTATGGCTACACCTTC. Variable domain in full (rest from reference TRBV19 and TRBJ1-2): DGGITQSPKYLFRKEGQNVTLSCEQNLNHDAMYWYRQDPGQGLRLIYYSQIVNDFQKGDIAEGYSVSREKKESFPLTVTSAQKNPTAFYLCASSMQRGGYGYTFGSGTRLTVV.

The chain recombines TRBV11-2 with TRBJ2-7, with a weak D call TRBD1 (6 bases). Trimming took 5 bases from V and 3 from J, leaving 20 bases between them. The CDR3 runs to 16 residues. CDR1 is SGHAT and CDR2 is FQNNGV in the germline V gene. The CDR3 DNA is TGTGCCAGCAGCCCCTTGCGTCGGACAGATGACTACGAGCAGTACTTC. It is translated as CASSPLRRTDDYEQYF.

CDR3 in amino acids: CASSPGRDRAHNEQFF. CDR3 DNA sequence: TGTGCCAGCAGCCCTGGACGGGACAGGGCCCACAATGAGCAGTTCTTC. The chain is built from TRBV4-2 and TRBJ2-1, with TRBD1 identical over 9 bases. J gave up 5 bases and V 4 bases, and 9 bases lay outside the gene matches. CDR3 length equals 16 residues. Germline V CDR1 and CDR2: LGHNA, YNFKEQ.

This clone was seen only a few times. This chain uses TRBV30 with TRBJ2-7, with D unclear. The CDR3 length is 11 residues. Germline CDR1 GTSNPN, CDR2 SVGIG (reference sequence). The V and J ends lost 2 bases and 1 base respectively, with 3 bases between them. The CDR3 spells CAWSLSYEQYF. The CDR3 DNA sequence: TGTGCCTGGAGTCTATCCTACGAGCAGTACTTC.

This sequence joins TRBV19 and TRBJ1-5, with TRBD1 as a possible D gene (6 bases). The ends were cut back, 3 bases at V and 4 bases at J, with 16 bases in the middle. Germline CDR1 LNHDA, CDR2 SQIVND (reference sequence). CDR3 size: 16 residues. CDR3 DNA: TGTGCCAGTAGTATTGGGTACAGCCAGGGGAATCAGCCCCAGCATTTT. This gives the protein CASSIGYSQGNQPQHF.

The chain couples TRBV5-5 to TRBJ1-2, with D possibly being TRBD1 (5 bases). The V end lost 5 bases, the J end lost 4 bases, and 15 bases lay between the germline ends. Germline CDR1 and CDR2: SGHKS and YYEKEE (reference sequence). The CDR3 length is 14 residues. In nucleotides, the CDR3 is TGTGCCAGCAGGGGACGGGAGGATAGCTATGGCTACACCTTC. It translates to CASRGREDSYGYTF.

The chain recombines TRBV6-5 with TRBJ1-1, with D possibly TRBD1 on 6 matching bases. Germline V gene sequence: CDR1 MNHEY, CDR2 SVGAGI. The CDR3 sequence is 12 residues long. Trimming removed 6 bases from V and 5 bases from J, with 10 bases in between. CDR3 sequence: CASSERGTEAFF. The CDR3 coding sequence is TGTGCCAGCAGCGAGAGGGGGACTGAAGCTTTCTTT.

The chain is built from TRBV9 and TRBJ2-2, with 7 bases matching TRBD1. This CDR3 is built from 19 residues. Germline CDR1 reads SGDLS; CDR2 reads YYNGEE. V dropped 0 bases and J dropped 1; count of bases not matched to a gene: 12. The CDR3 spells CASSVGTGGQMGNTGELFF. The CDR3 DNA sequence: TGTGCCAGCAGCGTAGGGACAGGTGGGCAGATGGGGAACACCGGGGAGCTGTTTTTT.

This chain links TRBV2 with TRBJ1-5, with unresolved D. Trimming cost V 7 bases and J 2 bases, with 6 bases left between them. Germline CDR1 is SNHLY and CDR2 is FYNNEI. The CDR3 is made up of 12 amino acids. The CDR3 DNA sequence: TGTGCCAGCACACGGGGCAATCAGCCCCAGCATTTT. Its translation: CASTRGNQPQHF.

J is TRBJ2-7 and V is TRBV30; possible D gene TRBD2, 5 bases. Trimming removed 2 bases from V and 7 bases from J, with 12 bases in between. CDR3 length: 12 amino acids. Germline V gives CDR1 GTSNPN, CDR2 SVGIG (reference sequence). CDR3 sequence reads: CAWSPGRGEQYF. Here the CDR3 DNA reads TGTGCCTGGAGTCCGGGGAGAGGGGAGCAGTACTTC.

The rearrangement links TRBV18 to TRBJ2-5; 9 bases align to TRBD2. Trimming removed 3 bases from V and 4 bases from J; junction bases left unmatched: 6. The V gene's germline CDR1 is KGHSH and CDR2 LQKENI. The CDR3 length is 15 residues. CDR3 protein: CASSPESAGGETQYF. The CDR3 DNA reads TGTGCCAGCTCACCTGAATCAGCGGGAGGAGAGACCCAGTACTTC.

The chain employs TRBV11-2 and TRBJ2-7; D is unclear. The V gene lost 0 bases and the J gene lost 3 bases, with 9 bases spanning the gap. Germline V gives CDR1 SGHAT, CDR2 FQNNGV. The CDR3 spans 14 residues. The chain's CDR3 is CASSLDLPSYEQYF. The CDR3 coding sequence is TGTGCCAGCAGCTTAGATCTGCCTAGCTACGAGCAGTACTTC. Filled out from reference TRBV11-2 and TRBJ2-7, the complete variable domain reads EAGVAQSPRYKIIEKRQSVAFWCNPISGHATLYWYQQILGQGPKLLIQFQNNGVVDDSQLPKDRFSAERLKGVDSTLKIQPAKLEDSAVYLCASSLDLPSYEQYFGPGTRLTVT.

The rearrangement joins TRBV6-5 to TRBJ2-5, with no clear D. The CDR3 runs 11 residues. V was pared by 2 bases and J by 4 bases, with 2 bases between. CDR1 and CDR2 (germline): MNHEY, SVGAGI. CDR3 sequence: CASSYRETQYF. In DNA form, the CDR3 reads TGTGCCAGCAGTTACCGAGAGACCCAGTACTTC.

The chain employs TRBV5-8 and TRBJ2-1; D call uncertain. The CDR3 sequence is 12 residues long. Germline V CDR1 and CDR2: SGHTS, YDEGEE. V dropped 4 bases and J dropped 4 bases, with 6 bases sitting between them. The CDR3 DNA reads as TGTGCCAGCAGCCAATCATACAATGAGCAGTTCTTC. Translation gives CASSQSYNEQFF.

The V gene is TRBV21-1, the J gene TRBJ2-7; no check of the table's D call, TRBD1, against the DNA was made. TRBV21-1 is termed a pseudogene. This CDR3 has 12 amino acids. CDR3 loop: CASREQTYEQYF. CDR3 sequence (DNA): TGTGCCAGCAGGGAACAGACCTACGAGCAGTACTTC.

The V gene is TRBV25-1, the J gene TRBJ2-3; D is uncertain. Trimming left V 10 bases short and J 3 bases short, with 5 bases between. CDR3 size: 10 residues. Germline values: CDR1 MGHDK, CDR2 SYGVNS. The DNA for the CDR3 is TGTGCCACCCAGACAGATACGCAGTATTTT. Encoded protein: CATQTDTQYF.